The clone carrying this T cell receptor (beta chain) came up many times. Its antigen is not known. By quantitative 5'-RACE with molecular barcodes, the TCR beta libraries were made. TCRdb independently ran MiXCR on the 5' RACE reads; one entry per CDR3 protein. The table has about 220,000 distinct CDR3 sequences, roughly 25% seen once. This record belongs to a study of CD8 T cells in ankylosing spondylitis. Notes on the study in general: There were earlier reports of some motif variants in reactive arthritis synovial fluid and blood. Typical of ankylosing spondylitis blood, it appeared, was a TCR beta motif of 7 or 8 highly homologous variants. With a CD8+ phenotype, disease-linked clones were relatively rare in peripheral blood.

Sample: blood, either unsorted or a sorted T cell fraction (not recorded which). The source of this sequence is a male donor with ankylosing spondylitis or in good health (not recorded which).

CDR3 in DNA: TGTGCCAGCGCCCGTGGGCAGACGAACACTGAAGCTTTCTTT. Translated: CASARGQTNTEAFF. The rearrangement joins TRBV27 to TRBJ1-1; D remains unclear. The germline V gene encodes CDR1 MNHEY and CDR2 SMNVEV (reference sequence). The V gene lost 8 bases and the J gene lost 1 base, with 14 bases spanning the gap. The CDR3 runs to 14 residues.